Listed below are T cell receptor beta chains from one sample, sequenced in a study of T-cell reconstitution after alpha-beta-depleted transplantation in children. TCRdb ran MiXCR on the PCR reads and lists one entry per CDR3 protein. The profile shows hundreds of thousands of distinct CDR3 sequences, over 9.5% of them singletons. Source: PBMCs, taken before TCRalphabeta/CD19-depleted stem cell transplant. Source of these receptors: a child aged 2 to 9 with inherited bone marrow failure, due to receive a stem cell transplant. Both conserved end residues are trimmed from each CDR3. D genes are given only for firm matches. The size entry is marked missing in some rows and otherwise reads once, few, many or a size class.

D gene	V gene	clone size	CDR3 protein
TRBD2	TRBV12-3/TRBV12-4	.	ASSRAGGRYNEQF
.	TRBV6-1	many	ASSSPRGIEAF
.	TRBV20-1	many	SARDQESWEQTQY
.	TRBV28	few	ASSLPGVVSNQPQH
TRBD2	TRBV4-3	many	ASSLRRGITSGSTDTQY
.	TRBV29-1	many	SVDTGVQETQY
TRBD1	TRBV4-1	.	ASSQDPGGNEQY
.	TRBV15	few	ATSRDGRGANTGELF
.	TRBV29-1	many	SVEGRDTSTDTQY
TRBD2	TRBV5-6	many	ASSFDETSGLDTQY
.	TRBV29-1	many	SVQSGVSYNEQF
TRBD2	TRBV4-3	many	ASSQGSAGGHNEQF
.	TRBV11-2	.	ASSATGQTQY